A selection of T cell receptor beta chains follows, all from one sample in a study of blood T cell repertoires in COVID-19. TCRdb's copy holds only in-frame clones and misses some; the assay was immunoSEQ multiplex PCR. Seen here are over 250,000 clones, roughly 90% observed once, and the top ten hold roughly 1.1%. Material: PBMCs or T cells enriched from blood (not recorded which). The receptors were sampled from a woman aged 25 to 45 who had recovered from COVID-19. CDR3s include the opening cysteine and the closing phenylalanine or tryptophan. Fields, in order: CDR3 length, V gene, J gene, CDR3 protein.

length: 13
V: TRBV14
J: TRBJ1-4
CDR3: CASSRGRLEKLFF

length: 15
V: TRBV28
J: TRBJ1-5
CDR3: CASSFDGGPGQPQHF

length: 14
V: TRBV9
J: TRBJ2-5
CDR3: CASSPAPSSETQYF

length: 19
V: TRBV21-1
J: TRBJ2-2
CDR3: CASSKLGTSGSEHSGELFF

length: 14
V: TRBV28
J: TRBJ1-2
CDR3: CASTPTGSGYGYTF

length: 15
V: TRBV6-5
J: TRBJ2-1
CDR3: CASRRPGTSYNEQFF

length: 14
V: TRBV7-8
J: TRBJ2-7
CDR3: CASSLAAPALEQYF

length: 17
V: TRBV7-2
J: TRBJ1-5
CDR3: CASSLAGDRAGNQPQHF

length: 14
V: TRBV6-5
J: TRBJ1-1
CDR3: CASRARVSNTEAFF

length: 15
V: TRBV9
J: TRBJ1-2
CDR3: CASSVTPGQGLGYTF

length: 15
V: TRBV18
J: TRBJ1-4
CDR3: CASSVDRGQVEKLFF

length: 14
V: TRBV4-1
J: TRBJ1-2
CDR3: CASSQQQGLHGYTF

length: 18
V: TRBV5-1
J: TRBJ1-4
CDR3: CASSPIGDRGPSNEKLFF

length: 17
V: TRBV3-1/TRBV3-2
J: TRBJ1-4
CDR3: CASSQDQIGRAREKLFF

length: 16
V: TRBV5-1
J: TRBJ2-7
CDR3: CASTLNPGLAGVDQYF

length: 15
V: TRBV7-9
J: TRBJ2-7
CDR3: CASSFGSGSVYEQYF

length: 14
V: TRBV15
J: TRBJ2-7
CDR3: CATSLWTGSYEQYF

length: 13
V: TRBV7-9
J: TRBJ1-2
CDR3: CASSLGGGYGYTF

length: 14
V: TRBV30
J: TRBJ1-2
CDR3: CAWRVTGGADGYTF

length: 13
V: TRBV12-3/TRBV12-4
J: TRBJ1-3
CDR3: CASSFGTRNTIYF

length: 15
V: TRBV28
J: TRBJ1-4
CDR3: CASSFSGGRGEKLFF

length: 10
V: TRBV19
J: TRBJ1-1
CDR3: CASTSGAAFF

length: 15
V: TRBV19
J: TRBJ1-1
CDR3: CASTRTGVGGTEAFF

length: 16
V: TRBV29-1
J: TRBJ1-2
CDR3: CSVPSKGGQGAVGYTF

length: 15
V: TRBV6-5
J: TRBJ1-6
CDR3: CASSLGQIVNSPLHF

length: 17
V: TRBV6-1
J: TRBJ2-6
CDR3: CASSEVSIGSGANVLTF